This T cell receptor beta chain derives from a study of sequential checkpoint blockade in melanoma. Turning to the study itself: First-line arms were nivolumab then ipilimumab, or the reverse, randomized 1:1. DNA from 85 to 95 pretreatment tumor samples underwent TCRβ immunosequencing. Each arm's sequence ended with maintenance nivolumab. Notes on the study in general: Response in arm A was associated with pretreatment TIL clonality.

As to this clone: Its cognate antigen is unknown.

V lost 3 bases, J lost 2 bases, and 14 bases lay in between. The length of the CDR3 is 15 residues. Germline lookup yields CDR1 MGHDK and CDR2 SYGVNS. Generated by immunoSEQ multiplex PCR, the TCRdb table keeps only in-frame clones and is missing some. The sample has fewer than 20,000 clones, about 28% seen once. Treatment meaning: randomized to nivolumab then ipilimumab (arm A) or the reverse (arm B). The sequence came from a human donor with melanoma. The sample was tumor tissue (inferred from file names), taken from a patient given nivolumab and ipilimumab in sequence. The rearrangement uses TRBV25-1 and TRBJ2-7, with D tentatively TRBD1 (8 bases). CDR3 region: CASSDQQGGTYEQYF. CDR3 bases: TGTGCCAGCAGTGACCAACAGGGGGGGACCTACGAGCAGTACTTC.